A single sample gave rise to the 13 T cell receptor beta chains below, sequenced in a study of T-cell memory formation after mild COVID-19. TCRdb analysed the 5' RACE reads with MiXCR anew, one entry per CDR3 protein. Of tens of thousands of distinct CDR3 sequences in the sample, around 15% were seen once. Input material: PBMCs or a T cell subset sorted from them (not recorded which). The receptors were gathered from an adult woman who had mild COVID-19 (a few samples of this study predate the infection). Cell type and time point are not known.

The chain recombines TRBV12-3 or TRBV12-4 with TRBJ2-2, with 9 positions matching TRBD2. The CDR3 is 17 residues long. Trimming cost V 6 bases and J 4 bases; bases outside gene matches: 12. CDR3 in DNA: TGTGCCAGCAGAAGAGTGAGCGGGGGGACCTCCACCGGGGAGCTGTTTTTT. Protein: CASRRVSGGTSTGELFF.

This clonotype has more than one count but fewer than ten. V and J are TRBV21-1 and TRBJ1-1. TRBV21-1 is a recognized pseudogene. The CDR3 is made up of 16 amino acids. The CDR3 nucleotides read TGTGCCAGCACTTCGCCTCTACAGTATGAGAACACTGAAGCTTTCTTT. Translating gives CASTSPLQYENTEAFF.

This clonotype was seen only a few times. V is TRBV7-3 and J is TRBJ1-1; 11 bases agree with TRBD1. CDR3 size: 16 residues. J lost 6 bases, V lost 4 bases, and 10 bases had no gene match. Germline V lookup: CDR1 SGHTA, CDR2 FQGTGA. CDR3 amino acids: CASSSGQGVGDSEAFF. The CDR3 region has the DNA TGTGCCAGCAGCTCGGGACAGGGGGTAGGGGACTCTGAAGCTTTCTTT.

By frequency in the sample, this clonotype is medium-sized (0.01 to 0.1%). V usage is TRBV6-5 and J usage is TRBJ2-7; D is unclear. V was shortened by 3 bases and J by 5 bases, with 11 bases between the two germline ends. The V gene's germline CDR1 is MNHEY and CDR2 SVGAGI. This CDR3 region has 13 residues. The CDR3 DNA reads TGTGCCAGCAGTTATCTGGACGTCGACGAGCAGTACTTC. Encoded protein: CASSYLDVDEQYF.

V and J are TRBV29-1 and TRBJ2-1, with 7 bases fitting TRBD2. V lost 0 bases to trimming and J lost 3 bases; unmatched junction nucleotides: 8. There are 16 residues in the CDR3. Germline-derived CDR1 and CDR2 are SQVTM and ANQGSEA. Here the CDR3 reads CSVEDPDSGDYNEQFF. The CDR3 nucleotides read TGCAGCGTTGAAGATCCCGACAGCGGGGACTACAATGAGCAGTTCTTC.

The chain employs TRBV4-1 and TRBJ1-2; no definite D call. The CDR3 runs to 14 residues. Germline loops: CDR1 MGHRA, CDR2 YSYEKL. With 0 bases removed from V and 7 bases from J, the gap between germline ends came to 12 bases. The CDR3 reads CASSQEFGSGGYTF. CDR3 bases: TGCGCCAGCAGCCAAGAATTTGGCAGTGGTGGCTACACCTTC.

The chain employs TRBV5-1 and TRBJ1-2, with D tentatively TRBD1 (5 bases). The CDR3 sequence is 14 residues long. Germline V lookup: CDR1 SGHRS, CDR2 YFSETQ. V was cut by 4 bases and J by 3 bases, with 13 bases left in between. The chain's CDR3 is CASSPPAGYYGYTF. The CDR3 DNA reads TGCGCCAGCAGCCCGCCGGCAGGGTACTATGGCTACACCTTC. The whole variable domain, remainder taken from reference TRBV5-1 and TRBJ1-2, is KAGVTQTPRYLIKTRGQQVTLSCSPISGHRSVSWYQQTPGQGLQFLFEYFSETQRNKGNFPGRFSGRQFSNSRSEMNVSTLELGDSALYLCASSPPAGYYGYTFGSGTRLTVV.

This clonotype was seen repeatedly, ten times or more. The CDR3 region has the DNA TGTGCCAGCAGCGGGACAGGGACCGCGTCGGACGAGCAGTTCTTC. This gives the protein CASSGTGTASDEQFF. The rearrangement links TRBV7-9 to TRBJ2-1; 9 nucleotides line up with TRBD1. Germline CDR1 reads SEHNR; CDR2 reads FQNEAQ (reference sequence). The CDR3 is 15 amino acids. V was pared by 5 bases and J by 10 bases, with 12 bases of the junction left unmatched.

This chain joins TRBV6-1 and TRBJ1-6; tentative D call: TRBD1 (6 bases). The V and J ends lost 0 bases and 9 bases respectively, with 15 bases between them. This CDR3 spans 16 amino acids. Per germline, CDR1 MNHNS and CDR2 SASEGT. CDR3 in amino acids: CASSEAVSAGVSPLHF. CDR3 bases: TGTGCCAGCAGTGAAGCAGTCTCGGCAGGGGTTTCACCCCTCCACTTT.

The chain uses TRBV29-1 and TRBJ2-7; D uncertain. This CDR3 has 12 residues. Germline CDR1 SQVTM, CDR2 ANQGSEA. V lost 2 bases to trimming and J lost 4 bases, with 9 bases between them. In DNA form, the CDR3 reads TGCAGCGTTGAAATTGGAAGTTACGAGCAGTACTTC. It specifies CSVEIGSYEQYF.

The CDR3 DNA reads TGTGCCAGCAGTTACTCGGGACTAGTTTCGAATGAGCAGTTCTTC. It translates to CASSYSGLVSNEQFF. The V gene is TRBV6-2 or TRBV6-3, the J gene TRBJ2-1; 8 bases fit TRBD2. The ends lost 0 bases at V and 7 bases at J; junction bases unmatched: 5. The CDR3 is made up of 15 amino acids. Looked up from germline, CDR1 is MNHEY and CDR2 is SVGEGT.

The chain joins TRBV14 to TRBJ2-1, with D maybe TRBD2 (6 bases). The CDR3 has 14 residues. With 4 bases removed from V and 5 bases from J, the gap between germline ends came to 12 bases. Germline CDR1 is SGHDN and CDR2 is FVKESK. The CDR3 region has the DNA TGTGCCAGCAGCCTCACTTGGGGGGACAATGAGCAGTTCTTC. It is translated as CASSLTWGDNEQFF.

This rearrangement joins TRBV7-2 to TRBJ2-1; 9 nucleotides line up with TRBD2. Germline-derived CDR1 and CDR2 are SGHTA and FQGNSA. This CDR3 is built from 15 residues. Trimming removed 2 bases from V and 5 bases from J; junction bases left unmatched: 4. Here the CDR3 reads CASSLWPSGDNEQFF. DNA of the CDR3: TGTGCCAGCAGCTTATGGCCTAGCGGGGACAATGAGCAGTTCTTC.